This T cell receptor (beta chain) was sequenced for a study of neurological immune-mediated disorders. In this sample, this clonotype turned up many times. The cDNA was synthesized by means of template-switch 5'RACE, which was carried out with 10-nucleotide random UMIs. TCRdb reprocessed the 5' RACE reads via MiXCR and lists one record per CDR3 protein. The data hold under 60,000 distinct CDR3 sequences, with over 5.5% observed a single time. Losses at the gene ends were 1 base for V and 1 base for J; bases not matched to a gene: 6. The V gene's germline CDR1 is SGHRS and CDR2 YFSETQ. This CDR3 region has 18 residues.

The chain employs TRBV5-1 and TRBJ2-1; 12 nucleotides line up with TRBD2. This TCR was recovered from a woman aged 18 to 35 with multiple sclerosis. The sample taken for sequencing was CD4+ T cells from blood. CDR3 protein: CASSLTSGRFTSYNEQFF. In nucleotides, the CDR3 is TGCGCCAGCAGCTTGACTAGCGGGAGGTTTACTTCCTACAATGAGCAGTTCTTC.